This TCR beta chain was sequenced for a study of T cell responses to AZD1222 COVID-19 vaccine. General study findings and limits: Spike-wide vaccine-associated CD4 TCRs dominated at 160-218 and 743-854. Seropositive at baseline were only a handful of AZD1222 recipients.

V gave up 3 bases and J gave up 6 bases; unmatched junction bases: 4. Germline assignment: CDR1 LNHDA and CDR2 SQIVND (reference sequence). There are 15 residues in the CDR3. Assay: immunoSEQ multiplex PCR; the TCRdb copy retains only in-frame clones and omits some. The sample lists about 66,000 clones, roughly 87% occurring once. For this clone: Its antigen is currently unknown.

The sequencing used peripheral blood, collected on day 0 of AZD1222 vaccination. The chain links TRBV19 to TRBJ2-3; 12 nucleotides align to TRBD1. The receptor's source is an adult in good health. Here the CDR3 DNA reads TGTGCCAGTAGTATCGGGACAGGGGGCGGGGATACGCAGTATTTT. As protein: CASSIGTGGGDTQYF.